This TCR beta chain was captured in a study of T cell responses to AZD1222 COVID-19 vaccine. Study-level points and caveats: Repertoires were sampled only after the peak T cell response. Seropositive AZD1222 recipients at baseline numbered only five or six.

Assay: immunoSEQ multiplex PCR; the TCRdb copy retains only in-frame clones and omits some. This sample has over 120,000 clones, with roughly nine tenths found just once. Of note for this clone: Its matching antigen is unknown.

The sequenced sample was peripheral blood, obtained on day 0 of AZD1222 vaccination. The source is an adult in good health.

Here the CDR3 DNA reads TGTGCCAGCAGCCGTCGACAGGGAACCTACGAGCAGTACTTC. It yields the protein CASSRRQGTYEQYF. The rearrangement uses TRBV13 and TRBJ2-7; 7 nucleotides align to TRBD1. From germline, CDR1 is PRHDT and CDR2 FYEKMQ (reference sequence). The CDR3 runs 14 residues. Unmatched junction bases numbered 6, after V lost 5 bases and J lost 2 bases.